The source of this TCR beta chain is a study of CD8+CD57+ T cells in acquired aplastic anemia. Study-wide context: DNA recovered from sorted CD4+ and CD8+ cells had a mean of approximately 3.4 ug. Points from the study as a whole: About 30 CD8+ CDR3 sequences occurred in both the patients and the controls.

The V gene's germline CDR1 is SGHTS and CDR2 YDEGEE. The V segment lost 3 bases and the J segment 2 bases; nucleotides outside the gene matches: 7. This CDR3 spans 15 amino acids. Genomic DNA acted as the template from which TCR beta VDJ combination and CDR3 sequence profiling were carried out. TCRdb analysed the reads with MiXCR anew, one entry per CDR3 protein. The table lists about 220,000 distinct CDR3 sequences, 34% of them singletons. This clonotype has just a few counts. The antigen is unknown. Sample: sorted CD4+, CD8+, or CD8+CD57+ T cells (not recorded which) from PBMCs. This chain connects TRBV5-8 to TRBJ2-7; 8 bases agree with TRBD1. The origin of this receptor is a human donor in good health, serving as a control. The CDR3, as DNA: TGTGCCAGCAGCTGGGCCCCGACAGGGGCCTACGAGCAGTACTTC. It translates to CASSWAPTGAYEQYF.